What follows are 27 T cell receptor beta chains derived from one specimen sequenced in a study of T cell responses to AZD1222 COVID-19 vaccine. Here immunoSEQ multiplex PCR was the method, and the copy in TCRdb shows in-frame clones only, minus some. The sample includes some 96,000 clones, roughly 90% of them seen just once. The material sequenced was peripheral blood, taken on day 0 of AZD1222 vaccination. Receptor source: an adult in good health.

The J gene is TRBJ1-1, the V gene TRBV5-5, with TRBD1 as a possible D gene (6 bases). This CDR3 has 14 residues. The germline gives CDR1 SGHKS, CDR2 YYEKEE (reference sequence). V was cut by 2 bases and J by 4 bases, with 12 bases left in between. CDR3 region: CASSLETGLTEAFF. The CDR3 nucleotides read TGTGCCAGCAGCTTAGAGACAGGCCTCACTGAAGCTTTCTTT.

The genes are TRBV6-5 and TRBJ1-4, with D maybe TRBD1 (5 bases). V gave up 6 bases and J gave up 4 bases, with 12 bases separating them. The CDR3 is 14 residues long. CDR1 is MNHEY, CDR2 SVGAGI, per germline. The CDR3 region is CASRRQGSNEKLFF. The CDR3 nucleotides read TGTGCCAGCAGGCGTCAGGGAAGTAATGAAAAACTGTTTTTT.

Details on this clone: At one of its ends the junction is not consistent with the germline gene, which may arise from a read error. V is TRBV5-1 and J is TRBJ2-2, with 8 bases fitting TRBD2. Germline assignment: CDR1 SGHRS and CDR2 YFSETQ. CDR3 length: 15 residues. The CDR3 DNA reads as TGCGCCAGCAGCTCACTAGCGGCGAACTCCGGGGAGCTGTTTTTT. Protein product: CASSSLAANSGELFF.

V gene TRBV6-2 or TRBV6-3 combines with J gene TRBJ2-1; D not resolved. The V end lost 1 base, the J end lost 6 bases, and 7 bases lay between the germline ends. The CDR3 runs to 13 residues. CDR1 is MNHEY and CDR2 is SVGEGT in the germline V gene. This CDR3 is CASSYLERNEQFF. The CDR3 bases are TGTGCCAGCAGTTACTTGGAGCGCAATGAGCAGTTCTTC.

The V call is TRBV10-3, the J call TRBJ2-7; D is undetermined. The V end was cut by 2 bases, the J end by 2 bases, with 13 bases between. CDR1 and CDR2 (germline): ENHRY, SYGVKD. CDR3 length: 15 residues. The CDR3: CAISEGGVRPYEQYF. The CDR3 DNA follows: TGTGCCATCAGTGAGGGTGGGGTCAGACCCTACGAGCAGTACTTC.

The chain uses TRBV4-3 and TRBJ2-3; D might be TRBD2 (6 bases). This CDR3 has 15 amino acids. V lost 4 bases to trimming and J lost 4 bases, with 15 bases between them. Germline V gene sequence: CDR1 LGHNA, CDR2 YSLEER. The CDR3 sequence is CASSPQTRRADTQYF. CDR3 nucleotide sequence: TGCGCCAGCAGCCCCCAGACTAGGAGGGCAGATACGCAGTATTTT.

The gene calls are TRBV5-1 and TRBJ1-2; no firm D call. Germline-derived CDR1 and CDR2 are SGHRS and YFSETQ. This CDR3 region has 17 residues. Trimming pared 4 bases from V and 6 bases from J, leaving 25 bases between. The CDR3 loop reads CASSPQAGSYIWDGYTF. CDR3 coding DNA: TGCGCCAGCAGCCCACAAGCCGGGTCTTATATATGGGATGGCTACACCTTC. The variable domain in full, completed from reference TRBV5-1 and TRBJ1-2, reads KAGVTQTPRYLIKTRGQQVTLSCSPISGHRSVSWYQQTPGQGLQFLFEYFSETQRNKGNFPGRFSGRQFSNSRSEMNVSTLELGDSALYLCASSPQAGSYIWDGYTFGSGTRLTVV.

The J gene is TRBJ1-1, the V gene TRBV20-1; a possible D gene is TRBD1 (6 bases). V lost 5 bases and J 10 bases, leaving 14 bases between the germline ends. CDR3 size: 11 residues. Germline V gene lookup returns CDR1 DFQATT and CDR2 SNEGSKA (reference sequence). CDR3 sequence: CSAVSRGLAFF. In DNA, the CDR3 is TGCAGTGCTGTGTCTAGGGGGTTAGCTTTCTTT.

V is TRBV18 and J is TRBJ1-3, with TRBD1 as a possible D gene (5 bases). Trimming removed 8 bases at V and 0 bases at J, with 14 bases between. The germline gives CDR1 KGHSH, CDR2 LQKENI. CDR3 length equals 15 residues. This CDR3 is CASRIGGLSGNTIYF. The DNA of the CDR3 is TGTGCCAGCCGAATCGGGGGTCTCTCTGGAAACACCATATATTTT.

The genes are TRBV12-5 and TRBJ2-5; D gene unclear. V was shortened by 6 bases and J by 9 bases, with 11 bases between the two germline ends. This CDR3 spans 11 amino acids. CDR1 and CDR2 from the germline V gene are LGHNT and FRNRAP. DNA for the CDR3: TGTGCTAGTGGGCTGGGCGGAGCCCAGTACTTC. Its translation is CASGLGGAQYF.

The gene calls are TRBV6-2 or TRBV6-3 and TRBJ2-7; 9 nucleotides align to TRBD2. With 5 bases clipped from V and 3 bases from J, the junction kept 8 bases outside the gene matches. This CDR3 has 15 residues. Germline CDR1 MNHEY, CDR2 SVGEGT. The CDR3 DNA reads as TGTGCCAGCAGTGGGGGAGCGGGGGGCCGCTACGAGCAGTACTTC. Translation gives CASSGGAGGRYEQYF.

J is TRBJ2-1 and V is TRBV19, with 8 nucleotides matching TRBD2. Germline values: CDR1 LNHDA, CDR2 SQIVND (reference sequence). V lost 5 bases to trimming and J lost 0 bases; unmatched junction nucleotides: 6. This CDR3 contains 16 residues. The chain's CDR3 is CASSVQRGSSYNEQFF. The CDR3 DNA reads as TGTGCCAGTAGTGTTCAGCGGGGGAGCTCCTACAATGAGCAGTTCTTC. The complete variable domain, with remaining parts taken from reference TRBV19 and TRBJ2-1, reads DGGITQSPKYLFRKEGQNVTLSCEQNLNHDAMYWYRQDPGQGLRLIYYSQIVNDFQKGDIAEGYSVSREKKESFPLTVTSAQKNPTAFYLCASSVQRGSSYNEQFFGPGTRLTVL.

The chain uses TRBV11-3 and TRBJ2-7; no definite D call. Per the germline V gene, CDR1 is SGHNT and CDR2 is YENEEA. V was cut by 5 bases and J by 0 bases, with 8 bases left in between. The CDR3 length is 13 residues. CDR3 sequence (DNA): TGTGCCAGCAGCACACGGTCCTCCTACGAGCAGTACTTC. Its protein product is CASSTRSSYEQYF.

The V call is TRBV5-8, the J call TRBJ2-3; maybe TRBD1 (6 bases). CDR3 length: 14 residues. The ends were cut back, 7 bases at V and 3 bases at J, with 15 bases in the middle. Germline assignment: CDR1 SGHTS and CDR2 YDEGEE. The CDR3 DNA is TGTGCCAGCGGCCCATTACAGGGAACAGATACGCAGTATTTT. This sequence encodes CASGPLQGTDTQYF.

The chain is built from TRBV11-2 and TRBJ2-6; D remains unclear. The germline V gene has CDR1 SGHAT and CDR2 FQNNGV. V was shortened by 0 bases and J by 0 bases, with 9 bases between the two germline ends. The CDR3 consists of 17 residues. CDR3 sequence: CASSLEGGSSGANVLTF. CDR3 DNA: TGTGCCAGCAGCTTAGAAGGTGGAAGCTCTGGGGCCAACGTCCTGACTTTC.

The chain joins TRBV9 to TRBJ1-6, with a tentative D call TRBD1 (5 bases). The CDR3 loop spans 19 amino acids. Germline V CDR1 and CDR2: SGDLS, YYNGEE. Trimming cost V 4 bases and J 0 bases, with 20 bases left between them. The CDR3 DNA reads TGTGCCAGCAGCCGGAGAGATCAGGGAAGGAGCTCCTATAATTCACCCCTCCACTTT. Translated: CASSRRDQGRSSYNSPLHF.

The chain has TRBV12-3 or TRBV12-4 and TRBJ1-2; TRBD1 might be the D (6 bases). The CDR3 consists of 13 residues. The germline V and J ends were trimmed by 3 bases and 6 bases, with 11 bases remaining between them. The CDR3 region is CASSLTWTDGYTF. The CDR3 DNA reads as TGTGCCAGCAGTTTGACATGGACAGATGGCTACACCTTC.

For the CDR3, the DNA is TGCAGCGTAGCAAGGGGGGAGACCCAGTACTTC. Translated, it gives CSVARGETQYF. The V and J genes are TRBV29-1 and TRBJ2-5, with D tentatively TRBD1 (6 bases). The CDR3 runs 11 residues. Germline V gene sequence: CDR1 SQVTM, CDR2 ANQGSEA. V lost 6 bases and J lost 5, with 10 bases in between.

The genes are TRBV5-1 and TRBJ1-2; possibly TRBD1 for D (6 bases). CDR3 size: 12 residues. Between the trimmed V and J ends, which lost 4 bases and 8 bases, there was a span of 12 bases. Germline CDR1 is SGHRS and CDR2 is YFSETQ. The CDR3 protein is CASSREGDGYTF. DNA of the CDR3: TGCGCCAGCAGCCGGGAGGGGGACGGCTACACCTTC.

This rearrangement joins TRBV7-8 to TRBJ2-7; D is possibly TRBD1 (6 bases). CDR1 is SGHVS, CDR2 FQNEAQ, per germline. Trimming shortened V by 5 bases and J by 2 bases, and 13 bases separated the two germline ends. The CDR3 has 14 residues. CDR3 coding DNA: TGTGCCAGCAGCCCGAACAGGGACACCTACGAGCAGTACTTC. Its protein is CASSPNRDTYEQYF.

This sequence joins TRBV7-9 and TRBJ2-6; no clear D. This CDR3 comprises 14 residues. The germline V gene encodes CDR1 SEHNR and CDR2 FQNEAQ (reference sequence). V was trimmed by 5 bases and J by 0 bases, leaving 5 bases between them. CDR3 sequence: CASSPVSGANVLTF. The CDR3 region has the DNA TGTGCCAGCAGCCCAGTCTCTGGGGCCAACGTCCTGACTTTC.

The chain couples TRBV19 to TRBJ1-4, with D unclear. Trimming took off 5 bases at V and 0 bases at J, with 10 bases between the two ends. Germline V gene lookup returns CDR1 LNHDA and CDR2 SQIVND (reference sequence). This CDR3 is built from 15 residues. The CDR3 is CASSALGATNEKLFF. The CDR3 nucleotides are TGTGCCAGTAGTGCTCTTGGCGCAACTAATGAAAAACTGTTTTTT. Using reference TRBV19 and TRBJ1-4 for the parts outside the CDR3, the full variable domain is DGGITQSPKYLFRKEGQNVTLSCEQNLNHDAMYWYRQDPGQGLRLIYYSQIVNDFQKGDIAEGYSVSREKKESFPLTVTSAQKNPTAFYLCASSALGATNEKLFFGSGTQLSVL.

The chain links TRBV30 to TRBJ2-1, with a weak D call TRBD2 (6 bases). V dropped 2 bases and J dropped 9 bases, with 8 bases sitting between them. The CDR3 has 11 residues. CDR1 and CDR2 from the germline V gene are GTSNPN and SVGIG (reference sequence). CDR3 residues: CAWSWRGEQFF. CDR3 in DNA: TGTGCCTGGAGTTGGAGGGGTGAGCAGTTCTTC. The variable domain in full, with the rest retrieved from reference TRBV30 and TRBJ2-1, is SQTIHQWPATLVQPVGSPLSLECTVEGTSNPNLYWYRQAAGRGLQLLFYSVGIGQISSEVPQNLSASRPQDRQFILSSKKLLLSDSGFYLCAWSWRGEQFFGPGTRLTVL.

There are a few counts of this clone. The CDR3 DNA reads as TGTGCCAGCAGTCCATGGACTAGCGGGGGGATATACAATGAGCAGTTCTTC. Translating it yields CASSPWTSGGIYNEQFF. The chain recombines TRBV27 with TRBJ2-1; 14 bases are a match to TRBD2. After removal of 5 bases from V and 4 bases from J, the junction contained 7 bases not matched to a gene. The CDR3 spans 17 residues. Germline CDR1 MNHEY, CDR2 SMNVEV (reference sequence).

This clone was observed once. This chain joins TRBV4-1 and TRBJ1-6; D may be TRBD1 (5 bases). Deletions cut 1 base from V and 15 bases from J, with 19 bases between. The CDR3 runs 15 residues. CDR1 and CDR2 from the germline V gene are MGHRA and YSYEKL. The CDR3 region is CASSQVGGAGRVLHF. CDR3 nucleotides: TGCGCCAGCAGCCAAGTAGGAGGGGCCGGCAGGGTCCTCCACTTT.

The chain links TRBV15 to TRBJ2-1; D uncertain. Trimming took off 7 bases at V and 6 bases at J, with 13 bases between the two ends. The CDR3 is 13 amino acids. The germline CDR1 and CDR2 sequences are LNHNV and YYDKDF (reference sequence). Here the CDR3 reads CATTGPGFNEQFF. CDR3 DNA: TGTGCCACCACCGGACCCGGTTTCAATGAGCAGTTCTTC.

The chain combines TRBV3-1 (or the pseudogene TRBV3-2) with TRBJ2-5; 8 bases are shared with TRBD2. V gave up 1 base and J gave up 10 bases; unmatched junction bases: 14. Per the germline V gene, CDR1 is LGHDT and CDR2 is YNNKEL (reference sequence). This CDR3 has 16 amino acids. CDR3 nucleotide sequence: TGTGCCAGCAGCCAAGTTAGCGGGGACGCCTACAATGACCAGTACTTC. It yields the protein CASSQVSGDAYNDQYF.